These 29 T cell receptor beta chains came from one sample sequenced in a study of identical twins. MiXCR, applied by TCRdb to the 5' RACE reads, yields one record per CDR3 protein. This sample carries about 250,000 distinct CDR3 sequences, about 8.5% of them seen once, and the ten largest clones take less than 4%. These data were likewise used in another study, on yellow fever vaccine responses in identical twins.

Source material: CD8+ T cells sorted from blood. The receptors were gathered from a young woman in good health.

The V gene is TRBV10-1, the J gene TRBJ2-1; 7 bases are shared with TRBD2. The CDR3 has 15 amino acids. Trimming removed 6 bases from V and 6 bases from J; junction bases left unmatched: 11. Germline V gene sequence: CDR1 WNHNN, CDR2 SYGVQD (reference sequence). Here the CDR3 DNA reads TGCGCCAGCAGCAGCTACACGACGGGGGGCAATGAGCAGTTCTTC. Amino acids: CASSSYTTGGNEQFF.

This clonotype was observed many times. The chain is built from TRBV29-1 and TRBJ2-7, with no clear D. Trimming took off 7 bases at V and 2 bases at J, with 12 bases between the two ends. The length of the CDR3 is 12 residues. CDR1 SQVTM and CDR2 ANQGSEA come from the germline V gene. Here the CDR3 DNA reads TGCAGCGCCGGACCGGGCACCTACGAGCAGTACTTC. Translated, it gives CSAGPGTYEQYF.

The genes are TRBV11-1 and TRBJ2-3; 13 nucleotides agree with TRBD2. Germline V gene data show CDR1 as SGHAT and CDR2 as FQDESV (reference sequence). Losses at the gene ends were 4 bases for V and 3 bases for J; bases not matched to a gene: 10. The length of the CDR3 is 18 residues. The CDR3 region has the DNA TGTGCCAGCAGCTCGGACCTCGGACTAGCGGGGGAGACAGATACGCAGTATTTT. Translation gives CASSSDLGLAGETDTQYF. Using reference TRBV11-1 and TRBJ2-3 for the parts outside the CDR3, the full variable domain is EAEVAQSPRYKITEKSQAVAFWCDPISGHATLYWYRQILGQGPELLVQFQDESVVDDSQLPKDRFSAERLKGVDSTLKIQPAELGDSAMYLCASSSDLGLAGETDTQYFGPGTRLTVL.

The chain is built from TRBV6-2 or TRBV6-3 and TRBJ2-5; 7 bases agree with TRBD2. Trimming removed 0 bases from V and 5 bases from J; junction bases left unmatched: 3. CDR1 MNHEY and CDR2 SVGEGT come from the germline V gene. The CDR3 length is 14 residues. CDR3 loop: CASSYSGGGETQYF. The CDR3 region has the DNA TGTGCCAGCAGTTACTCCGGGGGAGGGGAGACCCAGTACTTC.

The CDR3 loop is CASSYSWEPGELFF. The CDR3, as DNA: TGTGCCAGCAGTTACTCCTGGGAGCCCGGGGAGCTGTTTTTT. The rearrangement links TRBV6-5 to TRBJ2-2, with D perhaps matching TRBD2 (5 bases). The length of the CDR3 is 14 residues. Trimming removed 0 bases at V and 6 bases at J, with 8 bases between. CDR1 MNHEY and CDR2 SVGAGI come from the germline V gene.

This rearrangement joins TRBV12-5 to TRBJ2-1; 13 positions match TRBD2. Germline values: CDR1 LGHNT, CDR2 FRNRAP. The CDR3 runs 15 residues. V dropped 6 bases and J dropped 5; count of bases not matched to a gene: 4. The CDR3, as DNA: TGTGCTAGTGGCCCCGGGACTAGCGGGAACAATGAGCAGTTCTTC. Residues: CASGPGTSGNNEQFF.

This clonotype was detected ten times or more. The chain carries TRBV7-9 and TRBJ2-7, with a tentative D call TRBD2 (5 bases). The V and J ends lost 3 bases and 6 bases respectively, with 12 bases between them. Germline V gives CDR1 SEHNR, CDR2 FQNEAQ (reference sequence). CDR3 length: 13 amino acids. The chain's CDR3 is CASSFEGVGEQYF. The CDR3 nucleotides are TGTGCCAGCAGCTTCGAGGGAGTTGGCGAGCAGTACTTC.

This clonotype was detected many times. V usage is TRBV29-1 and J usage is TRBJ2-5, with a weak D call TRBD2 (6 bases). The germline CDR1 and CDR2 sequences are SQVTM and ANQGSEA. The CDR3 length is 13 residues. The V and J ends lost 2 bases and 2 bases respectively, with 9 bases between them. Here the CDR3 DNA reads TGCAGCGTTGAAAGGGGACTTCAAGAGACCCAGTACTTC. Amino acids: CSVERGLQETQYF.

Only a few counts were recorded for this clonotype. V usage is TRBV16 and J usage is TRBJ1-1; D call uncertain. Germline V lookup: CDR1 KGHSY, CDR2 FQNENV. The V gene lost 4 bases and the J gene lost 0 bases, with 6 bases spanning the gap. The CDR3 length is 13 residues. DNA of the CDR3: TGTGCCAGCAGCCCGGCCGTGAACACTGAAGCTTTCTTT. The encoded protein is CASSPAVNTEAFF.

The J gene is TRBJ1-2, the V gene TRBV28; D gene uncertain. Germline values: CDR1 MDHEN, CDR2 SYDVKM. The V and J ends lost 7 bases and 3 bases respectively, with 15 bases between them. The CDR3 loop spans 14 amino acids. CDR3: CASIAAAYDYGYTF. In DNA form, the CDR3 reads TGTGCCAGCATAGCGGCAGCCTACGACTATGGCTACACCTTC.

This clonotype was seen repeatedly, ten times or more. The chain has TRBV6-2 or TRBV6-3 and TRBJ2-1, with D perhaps assigned TRBD1 or TRBD2 (6 bases each). Germline values: CDR1 MNHEY, CDR2 SVGEGT. V was shortened by 3 bases and J by 8 bases, with 14 bases between the two germline ends. This CDR3 has 14 amino acids. DNA for the CDR3: TGTGCCAGCAGTTATGGGTCGGGGGCGGATGAGCAGTTCTTC. Protein: CASSYGSGADEQFF.

This chain uses TRBV7-6 with TRBJ2-6, with TRBD1 as a possible D gene (6 bases). Per germline, CDR1 SGHVS and CDR2 FNYEAQ. There are 16 residues in the CDR3. Trimming took off 3 bases at V and 0 bases at J, with 9 bases between the two ends. CDR3 amino acids: CASSLDRDSGANVLTF. The CDR3 DNA sequence: TGTGCCAGCAGCTTGGACAGAGACTCTGGGGCCAACGTCCTGACTTTC.

This clonotype was seen many times. The chain recombines TRBV29-1 with TRBJ2-2, with a weak D call TRBD1 (7 bases). This CDR3 is 14 amino acids long. In germline, CDR1 is SQVTM, CDR2 ANQGSEA. V shed 3 bases and J shed 5 bases, with 13 bases lying between them. CDR3 amino acids: CSVDTGAGTGELFF. The DNA of the CDR3 is TGCAGCGTTGACACAGGGGCGGGAACCGGGGAGCTGTTTTTT.

The chain uses TRBV14 and TRBJ2-7; weak D call: TRBD1 (6 bases). The germline V gene has CDR1 SGHDN and CDR2 FVKESK. The V and J ends lost 3 bases and 2 bases respectively, with 17 bases between them. This CDR3 has 16 amino acids. The CDR3 DNA is TGTGCCAGCAGCCAGCTCCTGAGAGGGGACACCTACGAGCAGTACTTC. Translated, it gives CASSQLLRGDTYEQYF.

This clonotype was seen many times. The chain uses TRBV14 and TRBJ2-7; D unresolved. In germline, CDR1 is SGHDN, CDR2 FVKESK. CDR3 length equals 14 residues. V lost 1 base to trimming and J lost 4 bases, with 11 bases between them. The CDR3 DNA follows: TGTGCCAGCAGCCAAGGGCAGGCTGAGTACGAGCAGTACTTC. Amino acids: CASSQGQAEYEQYF.

Only a few counts were recorded for this clonotype. The chain links TRBV2 to TRBJ1-2, with D perhaps TRBD1 (5 bases). The CDR3 has 16 amino acids. Germline V gene data show CDR1 as SNHLY and CDR2 as FYNNEI. The ends were cut back, 7 bases at V and 3 bases at J, with 21 bases in the middle. CDR3 sequence: CASKETPGTVDYGYTF. In DNA form, the CDR3 reads TGTGCCAGCAAGGAAACTCCAGGGACGGTTGACTATGGCTACACCTTC.

The chain employs TRBV7-8 and TRBJ2-3; 9 bases align to TRBD2. The CDR3 spans 15 residues. Trimming took 3 bases from V and 4 from J; bases not matched to a gene: 5. Germline V gene sequence: CDR1 SGHVS, CDR2 FQNEAQ. The CDR3 DNA sequence: TGTGCCAGCAGCTTTAGCGGGGGCAGAGCAGATACGCAGTATTTT. Amino acid sequence: CASSFSGGRADTQYF.

This clonotype was detected a few times. This chain joins TRBV7-9 and TRBJ2-5; 8 bases fit TRBD2. J was trimmed by 5 bases and V by 2 bases; bases with no gene match: 10. Germline-derived CDR1 and CDR2 are SEHNR and FQNEAQ (reference sequence). The CDR3 has 16 amino acids. The CDR3 is CASSLIRRGGYETQYF. DNA of the CDR3: TGTGCCAGCAGCTTAATTCGGCGCGGGGGGTACGAGACCCAGTACTTC.

This sequence joins TRBV5-1 and TRBJ1-5; D is undetermined. Deletions cut 0 bases from V and 5 bases from J, with 6 bases between. This CDR3 comprises 13 residues. Germline V gene sequence: CDR1 SGHRS, CDR2 YFSETQ. For the CDR3, the DNA is TGCGCCAGCAGCTTGGGGGAGTATCAGCCCCAGCATTTT. It is translated as CASSLGEYQPQHF.

In its sample, this clonotype was seen many times. V usage is TRBV6-4 and J usage is TRBJ2-1; no firm D call. The CDR3 consists of 15 residues. The V end was cut by 2 bases, the J end by 10 bases, with 18 bases between. Germline loops: CDR1 MRHNA, CDR2 SNTAGT. The CDR3 DNA reads as TGTGCCAGCAGTGACAGGCCAGAGACCTCAAGGGAGCAGTTCTTC. Protein sequence: CASSDRPETSREQFF.

In the case of this clonotype: A single base separates this from a much larger clone, so it may be a read error. The V gene is TRBV3-1, the J gene TRBJ2-4; D remains ambiguous. CDR3 size: 15 residues. Germline CDR1 and CDR2: LGHDT and YNNKEL (reference sequence). The CDR3 region has the DNA TGTGCCTGCAGCCAAGAAACAGCCCCGGGAAACATTCAGTACTTC. The encoded protein is CACSQETAPGNIQYF.

Only a few counts were recorded for this clonotype. This sequence joins TRBV28 and TRBJ2-3; the D gene could be TRBD1 or TRBD2 (5 bases each). V dropped 5 bases and J dropped 2 bases, with 11 bases sitting between them. The CDR3 has 14 amino acids. Germline V gene lookup returns CDR1 MDHEN and CDR2 SYDVKM. As DNA, the CDR3 is TGTGCCAGCAGTCCCCGGGGCCTCACAGATACGCAGTATTTT. Protein: CASSPRGLTDTQYF.

This chain's CDR3 is CATSITLAGAYNEQFF. CDR3 sequence (DNA): TGTGCCACCAGCATAACACTAGCGGGAGCCTACAATGAGCAGTTCTTC. The rearrangement uses TRBV15 and TRBJ2-1; TRBD2 agrees at 11 bases. This CDR3 is 16 amino acids long. The ends lost 4 bases at V and 2 bases at J; junction bases unmatched: 4. In germline, CDR1 is LNHNV, CDR2 YYDKDF (reference sequence).

The sample holds a few counts of this clonotype. This chain links TRBV6-1 with TRBJ1-2; tentative D call: TRBD1 (6 bases). The germline gives CDR1 MNHNS, CDR2 SASEGT. The ends were cut back, 7 bases at V and 5 bases at J, with 26 bases in the middle. The CDR3 totals 17 residues. CDR3 residues: CASIPGGGQPKNYGYTF. The CDR3 DNA reads TGTGCCAGCATCCCGGGGGGGGGGCAACCTAAAAATTATGGCTACACCTTC.

The sample holds a few counts of this clonotype. This chain joins TRBV20-1 and TRBJ2-2, with TRBD2 matching 13 bases. V lost 5 bases and J lost 3; bases outside the gene matches: 3. The CDR3 runs 15 residues. CDR1 and CDR2 from the germline V gene are DFQATT and SNEGSKA (reference sequence). For the CDR3, the DNA is TGCAGTGCTTCCGGACTAGCGGGAGACACCGGGGAGCTGTTTTTT. It yields the protein CSASGLAGDTGELFF.

This clonotype was recorded many times. This CDR3 is CSGGRAGAYNEQFF. CDR3 DNA: TGCAGCGGTGGAAGAGCGGGAGCTTACAATGAGCAGTTCTTC. The chain uses TRBV29-1 and TRBJ2-1, with 8 nucleotides matching TRBD2. Germline CDR1 and CDR2: SQVTM and ANQGSEA. After removal of 7 bases from V and 4 bases from J, the junction contained 9 bases not matched to a gene. The CDR3 covers 14 residues.

This clonotype was detected ten times or more. This chain links TRBV12-3 or TRBV12-4 with TRBJ2-2; TRBD1 might be the D (6 bases). There are 16 residues in the CDR3. V lost 3 bases and J lost 0, with 11 bases in between. CDR3 bases: TGTGCCAGCAGTTTTCTGGGGGCGACGAACACCGGGGAGCTGTTTTTT. Its protein is CASSFLGATNTGELFF.

This clonotype occurred many times. This chain uses TRBV12-3 or TRBV12-4 with TRBJ1-3, with D unclear. Deletions cut 6 bases from V and 11 bases from J, with 11 bases between. The CDR3 covers 11 residues. The CDR3 DNA reads TGTGCCAGCAGCCACGGGCGGTCCATATATTTT. Protein: CASSHGRSIYF.

This clonotype showed up many times. The gene calls are TRBV20-1 and TRBJ2-7; 7 nucleotides agree with TRBD2. Germline-derived CDR1 and CDR2 are DFQATT and SNEGSKA (reference sequence). The ends lost 3 bases at V and 1 base at J; junction bases unmatched: 3. The CDR3 consists of 13 residues. The CDR3 nucleotides are TGCAGTGCTAGGCTACTAGCGTCCTACGAGCAGTACTTC. Translated: CSARLLASYEQYF.